This T cell receptor beta chain emerged from a study of CD8 T cells in ankylosing spondylitis (dated by TCRdb to about 2017). Some background on the complete study: The study set out to find disease-linked TCR variants by profiling T cell receptor beta repertoires in ankylosing spondylitis patients and healthy donors. The full study cohort was made up of 25 ankylosing spondylitis patients and some 100 healthy donors. Peripheral blood was sampled, and synovial fluid was also collected from ankylosing spondylitis patients. Study-wide findings and limitations: A TCR beta motif made up of several highly homologous amino acid variants appeared to be characteristic of blood from ankylosing spondylitis patients. Significant enrichment of the disease-linked clones was reported in matched synovial fluid samples from ankylosing spondylitis patients. Some motif variants were previously reported in synovial fluid and blood of reactive arthritis patients, suggesting common disease-initiation mechanisms. In peripheral blood, the disease-linked clones were found at relatively low frequencies and had a CD8+ phenotype.

The sample was run on an Illumina HiSeq 2500. Quantitative 5'-RACE with molecular barcodes was used to prepare TCR beta libraries. For the original study's pipeline: A new computational method based on a probabilistic model of VDJ rearrangement was used to identify disease-linked TCR variants. In TCRdb, the public reads were trimmed at Q25 with fastp and aligned with MiXCR, with productive beta chains retained. Duplicate CDR3 protein sequences are folded into a single record with the most common DNA and genes. The V and J calls come from TCRdb's annotation, not from the publication. The sample profile shows some 270,000 distinct CDR3 sequences; 32% of them were found once. The ten largest clones add up to approximately 4.6% of the sample. In the germline V gene (reference sequence), CDR1 corresponds to DFQATT and CDR2 to SNEGSKA. Trimming takes 7 bases from V and 5 bases from J, and the germline ends sit 14 bases apart. The cysteine opens and the phenylalanine closes a CDR3 of 13 amino acids. The read is trimmed to its CDR3 DNA, 39 bases read in frame from base 1.

With respect to this clonotype: Its antigen remains undetermined. No base-level quality is on record; no much larger clone is a single base apart.

Recombination linked TRBV20-1 to TRBJ2-2, with a weak D call of TRBD2 (6 bases match). Source material: blood, either unsorted or a sorted T cell fraction (not recorded which). The sequence came from a male donor with ankylosing spondylitis or in good health (not recorded which). The sequenced DNA is TGCAGTGGGACTGCTCGGGGGACCGGGGAGCTGTTTTTT. It translates as CSGTARGTGELFF.